The 30 T cell receptor beta chains listed next were all sequenced from one sample in a study of identical twins. Each CDR3 protein gets one entry after TCRdb re-called the 5' RACE reads with MiXCR. The table has around 530,000 distinct CDR3 sequences, 15% seen once. These same records also appear under a second study, on yellow fever vaccine responses in identical twins.

Sequencing was carried out using CD4+ T cells sorted from blood. Source of these receptors: a woman under 30 in good health.

This clonotype occurred many times. This chain links TRBV4-1 with TRBJ2-2; 11 bases map to TRBD2. The CDR3 sequence is 16 residues long. Germline V gives CDR1 MGHRA, CDR2 YSYEKL. The V segment lost 0 bases and the J segment 5 bases; nucleotides outside the gene matches: 2. CDR3 sequence: CASSQDIAGGTGELFF. CDR3 coding DNA: TGCGCCAGCAGCCAAGATATAGCGGGGGGGACCGGGGAGCTGTTTTTT.

The chain carries TRBV27 and TRBJ2-1; no clear D gene. V was shortened by 6 bases and J by 7 bases, with 13 bases between the two germline ends. Germline V gives CDR1 MNHEY, CDR2 SMNVEV (reference sequence). The CDR3 runs to 13 residues. The DNA of the CDR3 is TGTGCCAGCAGACTTGCCCTGGGTAATGAGCAGTTCTTC. It translates to CASRLALGNEQFF.

The chain joins TRBV29-1 to TRBJ2-7; D not certain. The CDR3 loop spans 13 amino acids. Per the germline V gene, CDR1 is SQVTM and CDR2 is ANQGSEA. Trimming left V 2 bases short and J 9 bases short, with 17 bases between. The CDR3: CSVEYQAQHGQYF. As DNA, the CDR3 is TGCAGCGTTGAATATCAGGCCCAGCACGGGCAGTACTTC.

This clonotype was seen a few times. For the CDR3, the DNA is TGCAGTGCTGGAGGACTAGCTGTCTCTGGGGCCAACGTCCTGACTTTC. Translating gives CSAGGLAVSGANVLTF. The J gene is TRBJ2-6, the V gene TRBV20-1; 8 bases are shared with TRBD2. CDR1 and CDR2 (germline): DFQATT, SNEGSKA (reference sequence). The CDR3 length is 16 residues. V was pared by 5 bases and J by 0 bases, with 6 bases of the junction left unmatched.

This clonotype appeared a few times. The genes are TRBV27 and TRBJ2-7; 9 positions match TRBD2. CDR3 length: 17 amino acids. Germline assignment: CDR1 MNHEY and CDR2 SMNVEV (reference sequence). The J segment lost 1 base and the V segment lost 8 bases, leaving 15 bases of the junction unmatched. The CDR3 here is CASAKGDSGGPSYEQYV. The CDR3 bases are TGTGCCAGCGCCAAGGGGGATAGCGGGGGACCTTCCTACGAGCAGTACGTC.

This clonotype was observed a handful of times. The rearrangement uses TRBV5-1 and TRBJ2-7; a weak D match, TRBD2 (5 bases). Germline CDR1 SGHRS, CDR2 YFSETQ. The CDR3 consists of 14 residues. Trimming cost V 1 base and J 3 bases, with 11 bases left between them. CDR3 sequence: CASSLQDSVYEQYF. CDR3 bases: TGCGCCAGCAGCTTGCAGGACTCCGTCTACGAGCAGTACTTC.

A few counts support this clonotype. This chain links TRBV4-1 with TRBJ1-2; D is possibly TRBD1 (5 bases). This CDR3 has 16 residues. The germline V gene encodes CDR1 MGHRA and CDR2 YSYEKL. Trimming took off 4 bases at V and 4 bases at J, with 19 bases between the two ends. CDR3 residues: CASSLGFPFGTYGYTF. The CDR3 region has the DNA TGCGCCAGCAGCCTCGGATTCCCTTTTGGGACCTATGGCTACACCTTC.

The chain carries TRBV7-9 and TRBJ2-6, with TRBD1 identical over 9 bases. V shed 5 bases and J 1 base; nucleotides not matched to a gene: 6. This CDR3 has 17 amino acids. The germline V gene has CDR1 SEHNR and CDR2 FQNEAQ (reference sequence). As DNA, the CDR3 is TGTGCCAGCAGCAGGTTGGGGACAGGGTCTGGGGCCAACGTCCTGACTTTC. Protein sequence: CASSRLGTGSGANVLTF. Supplemented by reference TRBV7-9 and TRBJ2-6, the full variable domain reads DTGVSQNPRHKITKRGQNVTFRCDPISEHNRLYWYRQTLGQGPEFLTYFQNEAQLEKSRLLSDRFSAERPKGSFSTLEIQRTEQGDSAMYLCASSRLGTGSGANVLTFGAGSRLTVL.

The genes are TRBV20-1 and TRBJ1-6; 8 positions agree with TRBD1. Germline CDR1 DFQATT, CDR2 SNEGSKA (reference sequence). The CDR3 runs 14 residues. The V segment lost 5 bases and the J segment 6 bases; nucleotides outside the gene matches: 6. CDR3 protein: CSALAQGANSPLHF. CDR3 nucleotides: TGCAGTGCTCTGGCCCAGGGGGCTAATTCACCCCTCCACTTT.

The chain joins TRBV6-1 to TRBJ1-6, with D perhaps matching TRBD1 (6 bases). The V gene lost 4 bases and the J gene lost 10 bases, with 11 bases spanning the gap. CDR3 size: 13 residues. Germline CDR1 is MNHNS and CDR2 is SASEGT. This CDR3 reads CASSATGNSPLHF. CDR3 nucleotide sequence: TGTGCCAGCAGTGCCACAGGGAACTCACCCCTCCACTTT.

This clonotype was detected only a few times. V usage is TRBV7-2 and J usage is TRBJ1-5; the match to TRBD1 covers 9 bases. The CDR3 runs to 14 residues. V shed 7 bases and J 4 bases; nucleotides not matched to a gene: 5. CDR1 and CDR2 (germline): SGHTA, FQGNSA. The CDR3 sequence is CASTKTGGNQPQHF. The CDR3 nucleotides are TGTGCCAGCACCAAGACAGGGGGTAATCAGCCCCAGCATTTT.

The table lists this clonotype with a few counts. This rearrangement joins TRBV7-9 to TRBJ2-1; 7 bases agree with TRBD2. Looked up from germline, CDR1 is SEHNR and CDR2 is FQNEAQ (reference sequence). The CDR3 extends over 15 amino acids. With V trimmed by 7 bases and J by 4 bases, 10 bases remained unmatched. As DNA, the CDR3 is TGTGCCAGCACCCCGCCTAGCGGCAGTTACAATGAGCAGTTCTTC. Its protein product is CASTPPSGSYNEQFF.

This chain uses TRBV10-3 with TRBJ2-1; tentatively, D is TRBD2 (6 bases). The V end was cut by 3 bases, the J end by 0 bases, with 9 bases between. Germline CDR1 ENHRY, CDR2 SYGVKD. This CDR3 contains 15 residues. CDR3 sequence reads: CAISDPGDSYNEQFF. The CDR3 bases are TGTGCCATCAGTGACCCGGGAGACTCCTACAATGAGCAGTTCTTC.

There are a few counts of this clonotype. The chain carries TRBV20-1 and TRBJ2-4; D perhaps matches TRBD1 (5 bases). The CDR3 totals 14 residues. The germline gives CDR1 DFQATT, CDR2 SNEGSKA (reference sequence). The V end lost 3 bases, the J end lost 5 bases, and 14 bases lay between the germline ends. The CDR3 loop reads CSASTGFLQNIQYF. Written as DNA, the CDR3 is TGCAGTGCTAGTACAGGCTTTTTGCAAAACATTCAGTACTTC.

This clonotype was counted only a few times. V is TRBV12-5 and J is TRBJ2-5, with D maybe TRBD2 (5 bases). The CDR3 runs to 14 residues. Germline CDR1 and CDR2: LGHNT and FRNRAP. Trimming pared 7 bases from V and 4 bases from J, leaving 16 bases between. CDR3 coding DNA: TGTGCTAGTGCTACCTCTACGGGGAGAGAGACCCAGTACTTC. Protein product: CASATSTGRETQYF.

The V and J genes are TRBV12-3 or TRBV12-4 and TRBJ2-5; D remains unclear. This CDR3 is 14 amino acids long. V lost 7 bases, J lost 0 bases, and 12 bases lay in between. This chain's CDR3 is CASNRRGHQETQYF. For the CDR3, the DNA is TGTGCCAGCAACCGAAGAGGTCACCAAGAGACCCAGTACTTC.

This clonotype was found a few times. The V and J genes are TRBV10-3 and TRBJ1-2; D is possibly TRBD1 (6 bases). The CDR3 has 14 amino acids. Germline values: CDR1 ENHRY, CDR2 SYGVKD. With 4 bases removed from V and 4 bases from J, the gap between germline ends came to 13 bases. This CDR3 reads CAISGTGNRYGYTF. CDR3 nucleotide sequence: TGTGCCATCAGTGGCACAGGGAATCGCTATGGCTACACCTTC.

This clonotype was counted between two and nine times. The chain recombines TRBV6-1 with TRBJ2-6; D is undetermined. With 3 bases removed from V and 1 base from J, the gap between germline ends came to 19 bases. The germline V gene has CDR1 MNHNS and CDR2 SASEGT. The CDR3 is 19 residues long. CDR3 nucleotides: TGTGCCAGCAGTGAGTTTATCCCAGCCAGCGAATCTGGGGCCAACGTCCTGACTTTC. Encoded protein: CASSEFIPASESGANVLTF.

V usage is TRBV12-3 or TRBV12-4 and J usage is TRBJ2-3; D is perhaps TRBD1 or TRBD2 (5 bases each). Trimming removed 6 bases from V and 6 bases from J, with 22 bases in between. CDR3 length equals 16 residues. This chain's CDR3 is CASSLLGAPTHDTQYF. The CDR3 nucleotides are TGTGCCAGCAGCCTCCTCGGGGCCCCCACACACGATACGCAGTATTTT.

The J gene is TRBJ2-1, the V gene TRBV12-3 or TRBV12-4; 7 nucleotides agree with TRBD2. V lost 1 base, J lost 8 bases, and 11 bases stayed unmatched. CDR3 length equals 16 residues. CDR3 DNA: TGTGCCAGCAGTTTAGGGGGGAGGGCACTCGGGGATGAGCAGTTCTTC. Its protein product is CASSLGGRALGDEQFF.

There are a few counts of this clonotype. The chain joins TRBV3-1 to TRBJ2-3; D is ambiguous. The germline V and J ends were trimmed by 3 bases and 2 bases, with 15 bases remaining between them. Germline CDR1 LGHDT, CDR2 YNNKEL (reference sequence). The CDR3 runs 16 residues. The CDR3 loop reads CASSHRLVGSTDTQYF. CDR3 DNA: TGTGCCAGCAGCCACCGGCTAGTGGGGTCCACAGATACGCAGTATTTT.

The chain carries TRBV5-1 and TRBJ2-5; 8 nucleotides align to TRBD1. Germline V gives CDR1 SGHRS, CDR2 YFSETQ. With V trimmed by 4 bases and J by 2 bases, 4 bases remained unmatched. The CDR3 spans 14 residues. The CDR3 here is CASSRQGIQETQYF. The CDR3 DNA reads as TGCGCCAGCAGCCGACAGGGGATTCAAGAGACCCAGTACTTC.

This clonotype has more than one count but fewer than ten. J is TRBJ2-1 and V is TRBV12-3 or TRBV12-4; perhaps D is TRBD1 or TRBD2 (5 bases each). Trimming left V 5 bases short and J 5 bases short, with 7 bases between. This CDR3 is built from 12 residues. CDR3 DNA: TGTGCCAGCAGTCGGGGCCACAATGAGCAGTTCTTC. Protein: CASSRGHNEQFF.

The chain uses TRBV5-8 and TRBJ2-3, with D uncertain. The CDR3 totals 12 residues. The V gene lost 0 bases and the J gene lost 8 bases, with 7 bases spanning the gap. Germline loops: CDR1 SGHTS, CDR2 YDEGEE. The CDR3: CASSLGKGTQYF. CDR3 in DNA: TGTGCCAGCAGCTTGGGGAAGGGTACGCAGTATTTT. Filled out from reference TRBV5-8 and TRBJ2-3, the complete variable domain reads EAGVTQSPTHLIKTRGQQATLRCSPISGHTSVYWYQQALGLGLQFLLWYDEGEERNRGNFPPRFSGRQFPNYSSELNVNALELEDSALYLCASSLGKGTQYFGPGTRLTVL.

The chain couples TRBV20-1 to TRBJ1-1; D gene ambiguous. This CDR3 has 12 residues. The V gene's germline CDR1 is DFQATT and CDR2 SNEGSKA (reference sequence). V gave up 6 bases and J gave up 2 bases, with 10 bases separating them. The CDR3 DNA reads TGCAGTGCCCCCGGGCACAACACTGAAGCTTTCTTT. It is translated as CSAPGHNTEAFF.

This clonotype was picked up a small number of times. The gene calls are TRBV5-8 and TRBJ2-5; TRBD1 matches at 9 bases. Germline trimming cut 3 bases from V and 6 bases from J; bases unmatched to any gene: 12. CDR3 size: 16 residues. Looked up from germline, CDR1 is SGHTS and CDR2 is YDEGEE. CDR3 residues: CASSWRTGEVRKTQYF. The DNA for the CDR3 is TGTGCCAGCAGCTGGAGGACAGGGGAGGTTCGCAAGACCCAGTACTTC.

This clonotype was recorded many times. The chain uses TRBV24-1 and TRBJ1-1; D ambiguous. V lost 2 bases and J lost 0, with 6 bases in between. The CDR3 extends over 14 amino acids. Germline CDR1 and CDR2: KGHDR and SFDVKD. The CDR3 sequence is CATSDSTMNTEAFF. The CDR3 DNA sequence: TGTGCCACCAGTGATTCTACCATGAACACTGAAGCTTTCTTT.

The table lists this clonotype with a few counts. The J gene is TRBJ2-2, the V gene TRBV3-1, with TRBD2 matching over 7 bases. Per germline, CDR1 LGHDT and CDR2 YNNKEL (reference sequence). The CDR3 has 15 residues. V lost 4 bases to trimming and J lost 6 bases; unmatched junction nucleotides: 8. CDR3 coding DNA: TGTGCCAGCAGCCTCGGACTAGTCGGGGCCGGGGAGCTGTTTTTT. Its protein product is CASSLGLVGAGELFF. Supplemented by reference TRBV3-1 and TRBJ2-2, the full variable domain reads DTAVSQTPKYLVTQMGNDKSIKCEQNLGHDTMYWYKQDSKKFLKIMFSYNNKELIINETVPNRFSPKSPDKAHLNLHINSLELGDSAVYFCASSLGLVGAGELFFGEGSRLTVL.

This clonotype was counted a few times. The V and J genes are TRBV27 and TRBJ1-1; tentatively, D is TRBD1 (6 bases). CDR3 length: 15 amino acids. The V gene's germline CDR1 is MNHEY and CDR2 SMNVEV (reference sequence). V lost 2 bases and J 1 base, leaving 11 bases between the germline ends. CDR3 sequence (DNA): TGTGCCAGCAGTTTAAGGGGGTTGGAGAACACTGAAGCTTTCTTT. The encoded protein is CASSLRGLENTEAFF.

Only a few counts were recorded for this clonotype. The gene calls are TRBV20-1 and TRBJ2-3, with no clear D. The CDR3 runs to 11 residues. The V gene lost 7 bases and the J gene lost 0 bases, with 5 bases spanning the gap. The germline gives CDR1 DFQATT, CDR2 SNEGSKA (reference sequence). The DNA of the CDR3 is TGCAGTGACGGTAGCACAGATACGCAGTATTTT. Translated, it gives CSDGSTDTQYF.